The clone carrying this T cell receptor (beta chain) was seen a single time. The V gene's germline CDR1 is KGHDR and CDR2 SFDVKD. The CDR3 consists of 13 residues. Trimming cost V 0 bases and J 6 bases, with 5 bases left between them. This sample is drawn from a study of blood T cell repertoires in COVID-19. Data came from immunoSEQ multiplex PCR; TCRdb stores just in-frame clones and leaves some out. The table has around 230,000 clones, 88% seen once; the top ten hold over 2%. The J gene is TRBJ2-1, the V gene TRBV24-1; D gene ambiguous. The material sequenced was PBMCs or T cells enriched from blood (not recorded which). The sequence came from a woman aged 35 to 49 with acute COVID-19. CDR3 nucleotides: TGTGCCACCAGTGATTTGCCTAGCAATGAGCAGTTCTTC. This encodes CATSDLPSNEQFF.